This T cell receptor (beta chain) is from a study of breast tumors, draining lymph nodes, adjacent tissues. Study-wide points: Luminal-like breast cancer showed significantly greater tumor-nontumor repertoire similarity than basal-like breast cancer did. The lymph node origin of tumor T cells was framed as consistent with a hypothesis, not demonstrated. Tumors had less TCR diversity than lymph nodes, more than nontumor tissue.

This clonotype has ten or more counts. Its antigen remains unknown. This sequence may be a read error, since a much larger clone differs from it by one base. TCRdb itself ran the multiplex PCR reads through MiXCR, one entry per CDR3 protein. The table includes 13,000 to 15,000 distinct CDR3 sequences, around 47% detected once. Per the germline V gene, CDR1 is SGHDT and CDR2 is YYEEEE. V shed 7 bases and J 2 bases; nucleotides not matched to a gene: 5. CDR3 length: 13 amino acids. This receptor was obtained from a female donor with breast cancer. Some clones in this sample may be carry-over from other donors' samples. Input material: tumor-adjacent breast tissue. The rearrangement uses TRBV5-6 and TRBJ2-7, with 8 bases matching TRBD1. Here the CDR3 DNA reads TGTGCCAGCCGGGGACAGGAACCCTACGAGCAGTACTTC. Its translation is CASRGQEPYEQYF.